This T cell receptor (beta chain) was retrieved from a study of cytomegalovirus exposure and HLA in healthy donors. Germline V lookup: CDR1 SGDLS, CDR2 YYNGEE. The junction had 3 bases not matched to a gene; V was cut back by 1 base and J by 2 bases. CDR3 length equals 15 residues. Of note for this clone: The antigen is not known.

Researchers ran the PCR with 60 Vbeta and 13 Jbeta primers. Repertoires were generated with immunoSEQ multiplex PCR, while TCRdb's copy carries only in-frame clones and drops some. The sample yields around 72,000 clones, 66% seen once. Points from the study as a whole: Most CMV-associated TCR beta chains appeared HLA-restricted in a later analysis. Sequencing probably produced one cluster of sequence variants that were highly shared. Using the classifier, cytomegalovirus status was reportedly diagnosed with high specificity and sensitivity.

This TCR derives from a man aged 35 to 55 in good health and CMV-seropositive. Sequencing used PBMCs. This chain links TRBV9 with TRBJ2-1; 7 nucleotides line up with TRBD2. The DNA for the CDR3 is TGTGCCAGCAGCGTAACGGGGGGACCCTACAATGAGCAGTTCTTC. Protein sequence: CASSVTGGPYNEQFF.